The next 30 T cell receptor beta chains were all read from a single sample in a study of blood T cell repertoires in COVID-19. Profiled with immunoSEQ multiplex PCR; TCRdb holds only in-frame clones, not every one. The sample has approximately 440,000 clones, around 88% seen once; the top ten hold around 13%. Source material: peripheral blood. These receptors were obtained from a woman in her 50s with COVID-19, enrolled during active disease.

This clone was observed a single time. The chain couples TRBV29-1 to TRBJ1-4; perhaps TRBD1 as D (5 bases). The CDR3 is made up of 15 amino acids. Per the germline V gene, CDR1 is SQVTM and CDR2 is ANQGSEA. Trimming stripped 1 base from V and 7 bases from J, with 16 bases between. DNA for the CDR3: TGCAGCGTTGAAGGGGGGGGAAGCGGAAGTGAAAAACTGTTTTTT. Its protein is CSVEGGGSGSEKLFF.

The chain couples TRBV14 to TRBJ2-3; 11 bases fit TRBD2. The CDR3 has 15 amino acids. CDR1 is SGHDN, CDR2 FVKESK, per germline. The junction had 3 bases not matched to a gene; V was cut back by 2 bases and J by 5 bases. CDR3 sequence reads: CASSQLTSGGDTQYF. The CDR3 nucleotides are TGTGCCAGCAGCCAACTAACTAGCGGGGGAGATACGCAGTATTTT.

The J gene is TRBJ1-1, the V gene TRBV5-1; 7 bases are a match to TRBD1. The CDR3 is made up of 14 amino acids. With 4 bases clipped from V and 4 bases from J, the junction kept 7 bases outside the gene matches. Per germline, CDR1 SGHRS and CDR2 YFSETQ. CDR3 loop: CASSLYRGSTEAFF. CDR3 DNA sequence: TGCGCCAGCAGCCTATACAGGGGTAGCACTGAAGCTTTCTTT.

The chain uses TRBV4-1 and TRBJ1-1; D gene ambiguous. The CDR3 is 14 residues long. Germline-derived CDR1 and CDR2 are MGHRA and YSYEKL. V lost 4 bases and J 0 bases, leaving 9 bases between the germline ends. CDR3 coding DNA: TGCGCCAGCAGCCTACTTCGCCTGAACACTGAAGCTTTCTTT. Translation: CASSLLRLNTEAFF.

This clone was detected a few times. The chain couples TRBV5-5 to TRBJ1-6; D unresolved. CDR3 length: 15 residues. Trimming stripped 0 bases from V and 4 bases from J, with 8 bases between. Germline CDR1 and CDR2: SGHKS and YYEKEE (reference sequence). CDR3 nucleotides: TGTGCCAGCAGCTTGGAGTTGGCTTATAATTCACCCCTCCACTTT. This translates into CASSLELAYNSPLHF.

J is TRBJ1-4 and V is TRBV4-1, with D perhaps TRBD1 (5 bases). Trimming left V 2 bases short and J 3 bases short, with 10 bases between. The CDR3 is made up of 15 amino acids. Germline V gene sequence: CDR1 MGHRA, CDR2 YSYEKL. The CDR3: CASSQKGLANEKLFF. CDR3 nucleotides: TGCGCCAGCAGCCAAAAGGGGTTAGCTAATGAAAAACTGTTTTTT.

The chain is built from TRBV7-2 and TRBJ1-2; D is possibly TRBD1 (6 bases). The CDR3 has 14 amino acids. Per the germline V gene, CDR1 is SGHTA and CDR2 is FQGNSA. Trimming shortened V by 5 bases and J by 7 bases, and 17 bases separated the two germline ends. The DNA for the CDR3 is TGTGCCAGCAGCCACAACAGGGAGCCGGCTGGCTACACCTTC. Translating it yields CASSHNREPAGYTF.

The genes are TRBV27 and TRBJ2-2; tentative D call: TRBD1 (6 bases). CDR1 is MNHEY and CDR2 is SMNVEV in the germline V gene (reference sequence). The germline V and J ends were trimmed by 3 bases and 4 bases, with 12 bases remaining between them. The length of the CDR3 is 15 residues. The CDR3 bases are TGTGCCAGCAGTTTGGGGACACCACCCACCGGGGAGCTGTTTTTT. Its protein is CASSLGTPPTGELFF.

This clone was observed a single time. This sequence joins TRBV3-1 (or the pseudogene TRBV3-2) and TRBJ2-6; tentative D call: TRBD1 (6 bases). Per germline, CDR1 LGHDT and CDR2 YNNKEL (reference sequence). This CDR3 is 14 amino acids long. V lost 4 bases, J lost 7 bases, and 11 bases lay in between. CDR3 DNA sequence: TGTGCCAGCAGCCCGCCGGGGACAGCCAACGTCCTGACTTTC. Its protein product is CASSPPGTANVLTF.

The rearrangement links TRBV10-3 to TRBJ1-4, with 7 nucleotides matching TRBD1. Germline V gene data show CDR1 as ENHRY and CDR2 as SYGVKD. Trimming removed 6 bases from V and 5 bases from J; junction bases left unmatched: 6. The length of the CDR3 is 14 residues. The CDR3 loop reads CAISERGPNEKLFF. In DNA form, the CDR3 reads TGTGCCATCAGCGAGAGGGGGCCCAATGAAAAACTGTTTTTT.

The chain links TRBV5-6 to TRBJ2-5; 11 bases fit TRBD2. The germline V gene has CDR1 SGHDT and CDR2 YYEEEE. The CDR3 spans 16 residues. V lost 3 bases, J lost 9 bases, and 13 bases stayed unmatched. The CDR3 protein is CASSYGTSGLAGSQYF. The CDR3 DNA reads TGTGCCAGCAGCTATGGGACTAGCGGTCTTGCCGGGTCCCAGTACTTC.

This chain connects TRBV27 to TRBJ1-1; D is unclear. Trimming cost V 5 bases and J 0 bases, with 13 bases left between them. Germline values: CDR1 MNHEY, CDR2 SMNVEV (reference sequence). CDR3 length: 15 amino acids. This CDR3 reads CASSPVPTMNTEAFF. CDR3 in DNA: TGTGCCAGCAGTCCCGTGCCCACAATGAACACTGAAGCTTTCTTT.

The genes are TRBV2 and TRBJ2-6; a possible D gene is TRBD1 (5 bases). CDR3 length: 15 amino acids. Germline CDR1 is SNHLY and CDR2 is FYNNEI. V was cut by 2 bases and J by 2 bases, with 7 bases left in between. The CDR3 region is CASSEYRPGANVLTF. CDR3 in DNA: TGTGCCAGCAGTGAATACAGGCCTGGGGCCAACGTCCTGACTTTC.

The chain recombines TRBV5-1 with TRBJ1-1; 7 bases are a match to TRBD1. The CDR3 is 16 amino acids. Germline V gives CDR1 SGHRS, CDR2 YFSETQ. The V gene end was trimmed by 1 base and the J gene end by 4 bases; junction bases not matched to a gene: 10. CDR3 DNA sequence: TGCGCCAGCAGCTTGTATAGAGACAGGGTTAGCACTGAAGCTTTCTTT. It is translated as CASSLYRDRVSTEAFF.

The CDR3 DNA sequence: TGTGCCAGCAGCAAAAAGCCACAGGGGGCCTACGAGCAGTACTTC. Protein sequence: CASSKKPQGAYEQYF. The chain is built from TRBV21-1 and TRBJ2-7; TRBD1 is the table's D call and was not checked against the DNA. TRBV21-1 is an annotated pseudogene. There are 15 residues in the CDR3.

This clone was seen once. The genes are TRBV5-5 and TRBJ1-1; D is unresolved. Germline V gene data show CDR1 as SGHKS and CDR2 as YYEKEE (reference sequence). V was shortened by 1 base and J by 1 base, with 14 bases between the two germline ends. The CDR3 sequence is 16 residues long. The CDR3 reads CASSLMPGGSNTEAFF. Written as DNA, the CDR3 is TGTGCCAGCAGCTTGATGCCAGGAGGATCGAACACTGAAGCTTTCTTT.

The J gene is TRBJ1-6, the V gene TRBV15; TRBD1 matches 9 bases. The CDR3 spans 15 residues. The trim removed 5 bases at V and 7 bases at J, leaving 6 bases unmatched. The germline CDR1 and CDR2 sequences are LNHNV and YYDKDF (reference sequence). The chain's CDR3 is CATSDRDRENSPLHF. Written as DNA, the CDR3 is TGTGCCACCAGCGATAGGGACAGGGAGAATTCACCCCTCCACTTT.

J is TRBJ2-6 and V is TRBV27; D remains ambiguous. Germline V gene lookup returns CDR1 MNHEY and CDR2 SMNVEV (reference sequence). The CDR3 spans 14 residues. Trimming took 3 bases from V and 1 from J, leaving 4 bases between them. CDR3 protein: CASSLSSGANVLTF. The DNA of the CDR3 is TGTGCCAGCAGTTTGTCATCTGGGGCCAACGTCCTGACTTTC.

This chain joins TRBV6-5 and TRBJ1-3; no reliable D call. The CDR3 loop spans 15 amino acids. Trimming left V 0 bases short and J 0 bases short, with 6 bases between. Per the germline V gene, CDR1 is MNHEY and CDR2 is SVGAGI. CDR3 nucleotides: TGTGCCAGCAGTTACTCCCCCTACTCTGGAAACACCATATATTTT. This encodes CASSYSPYSGNTIYF.

This clone was found once. The rearrangement uses TRBV2 and TRBJ2-3; D unclear. Trimming removed 6 bases at V and 4 bases at J, with 5 bases between. The CDR3 length is 11 residues. In germline, CDR1 is SNHLY, CDR2 FYNNEI. CDR3 coding DNA: TGTGCCAGCAGCTATTCAGATACGCAGTATTTT. Translated: CASSYSDTQYF.

This clone was seen only a few times. This chain connects TRBV14 to TRBJ1-2; no reliable D call. Germline assignment: CDR1 SGHDN and CDR2 FVKESK. The CDR3 sequence is 14 residues long. V lost 0 bases and J lost 8, with 13 bases in between. The CDR3 sequence is CASSQDFLVQGYTF. Written as DNA, the CDR3 is TGTGCCAGCAGCCAAGATTTCCTCGTACAGGGCTACACCTTC.

This sequence joins TRBV7-3 and TRBJ1-4; 10 bases fit TRBD1. Germline lookup yields CDR1 SGHTA and CDR2 FQGTGA. With 5 bases clipped from V and 7 bases from J, the junction kept 4 bases outside the gene matches. This CDR3 spans 14 amino acids. CDR3 amino acids: CASSLTGGSEKLFF. In nucleotides, the CDR3 is TGTGCCAGCAGCCTGACAGGGGGCTCTGAAAAACTGTTTTTT.

The chain recombines TRBV15 with TRBJ1-1; unclear D gene. Trimming stripped 2 bases from V and 3 bases from J, with 19 bases between. The CDR3 spans 17 residues. From germline, CDR1 is LNHNV and CDR2 YYDKDF (reference sequence). The CDR3 DNA follows: TGTGCCACCAGCAGACCGGGGTTGAGGGCGTTGTACACTGAAGCTTTCTTT. Translated, it gives CATSRPGLRALYTEAFF. Together with reference TRBV15 and TRBJ1-1, the CDR3 gives the full variable domain: DAMVIQNPRYQVTQFGKPVTLSCSQTLNHNVMYWYQQKSSQAPKLLFHYYDKDFNNEADTPDNFQSRRPNTSFCFLDIRSPGLGDTAMYLCATSRPGLRALYTEAFFGQGTRLTVV.

As regards this clone: The same CDR3 also results from other DNA sequences found in this sample. The chain recombines TRBV12-3 or TRBV12-4 with TRBJ1-1; maybe TRBD1 (5 bases). The CDR3 has 12 amino acids. V shed 8 bases and J shed 3 bases, with 10 bases lying between them. Here the CDR3 reads CASRDSYTEAFF. The CDR3 DNA sequence: TGTGCCAGCCGCGACAGCTACACTGAAGCTTTCTTT.

The rearrangement uses TRBV10-3 and TRBJ1-1; D may be TRBD1 (5 bases). The CDR3 extends over 16 amino acids. Per the germline V gene, CDR1 is ENHRY and CDR2 is SYGVKD. The V end lost 2 bases, the J end lost 0 bases, and 13 bases lay between the germline ends. The CDR3 loop is CAISEGGRGMNTEAFF. The CDR3 DNA reads TGTGCCATCAGTGAGGGGGGGAGGGGAATGAACACTGAAGCTTTCTTT.

V is TRBV29-1 and J is TRBJ2-3, with 9 bases matching TRBD2. The ends lost 5 bases at V and 3 bases at J; junction bases unmatched: 3. Looked up from germline, CDR1 is SQVTM and CDR2 is ANQGSEA. This CDR3 spans 13 amino acids. CDR3 sequence reads: CSVLTSGTDTQYF. The CDR3 DNA follows: TGCAGCGTTCTGACTAGCGGTACAGATACGCAGTATTTT.

The chain has TRBV25-1 and TRBJ2-3; 8 bases align to TRBD2. CDR1 is MGHDK, CDR2 SYGVNS, per germline. The V gene end was trimmed by 0 bases and the J gene end by 7 bases; junction bases not matched to a gene: 3. The CDR3 totals 14 residues. CDR3 nucleotide sequence: TGTGCCAGCAGTGAATACGGGGGGGCAAATACGCAGTATTTT. It specifies CASSEYGGANTQYF.

The chain links TRBV7-2 to TRBJ1-5; 9 nucleotides agree with TRBD1. The CDR3 is 16 amino acids. Germline V gene sequence: CDR1 SGHTA, CDR2 FQGNSA. The trim removed 6 bases at V and 1 base at J, leaving 7 bases unmatched. The CDR3, as DNA: TGTGCCAGCAGTCCGGACAGGGGTAGAAGCAATCAGCCCCAGCATTTT. As protein: CASSPDRGRSNQPQHF.

This sequence joins TRBV5-1 and TRBJ2-2; no firm D call. The V end was cut by 0 bases, the J end by 6 bases, with 9 bases between. The CDR3 runs 14 residues. Germline values: CDR1 SGHRS, CDR2 YFSETQ. CDR3 sequence (DNA): TGCGCCAGCAGCTTGGAGTGGGCTCCCGGGGAGCTGTTTTTT. Translating it yields CASSLEWAPGELFF.

The V call is TRBV4-2, the J call TRBJ2-3; 10 positions agree with TRBD2. Unmatched junction bases numbered 4, after V lost 0 bases and J lost 1 base. Germline CDR1 and CDR2: LGHNA and YNFKEQ. The CDR3 consists of 17 residues. CDR3 sequence (DNA): TGTGCCAGCAGCCAAGATCCCCTAGCGGGGGGCACAGATACGCAGTATTTT. Encoded protein: CASSQDPLAGGTDTQYF.